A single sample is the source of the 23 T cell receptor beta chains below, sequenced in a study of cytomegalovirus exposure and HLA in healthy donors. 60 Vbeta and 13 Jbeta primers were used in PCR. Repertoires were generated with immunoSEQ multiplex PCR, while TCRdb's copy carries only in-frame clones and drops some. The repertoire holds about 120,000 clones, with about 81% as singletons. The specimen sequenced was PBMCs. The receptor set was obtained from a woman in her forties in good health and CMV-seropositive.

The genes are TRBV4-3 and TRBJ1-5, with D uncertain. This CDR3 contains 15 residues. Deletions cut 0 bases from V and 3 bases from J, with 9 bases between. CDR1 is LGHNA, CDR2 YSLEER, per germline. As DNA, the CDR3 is TGCGCCAGCAGCCAAGATCGGGATTTCAATCAGCCCCAGCATTTT. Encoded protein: CASSQDRDFNQPQHF.

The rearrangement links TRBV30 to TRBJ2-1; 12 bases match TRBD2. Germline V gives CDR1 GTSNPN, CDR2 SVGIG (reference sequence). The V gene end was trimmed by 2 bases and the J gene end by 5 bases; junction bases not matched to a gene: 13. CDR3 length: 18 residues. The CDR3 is CAWSLTGWTSGINNEQFF. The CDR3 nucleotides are TGTGCCTGGAGTCTTACCGGCTGGACTAGCGGGATCAACAATGAGCAGTTCTTC. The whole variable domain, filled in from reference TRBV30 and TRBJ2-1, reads SQTIHQWPATLVQPVGSPLSLECTVEGTSNPNLYWYRQAAGRGLQLLFYSVGIGQISSEVPQNLSASRPQDRQFILSSKKLLLSDSGFYLCAWSLTGWTSGINNEQFFGPGTRLTVL.

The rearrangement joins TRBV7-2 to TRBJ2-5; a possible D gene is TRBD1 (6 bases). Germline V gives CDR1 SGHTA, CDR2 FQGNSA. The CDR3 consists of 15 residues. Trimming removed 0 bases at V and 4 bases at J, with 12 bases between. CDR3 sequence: CASSLAQQGRETQYF. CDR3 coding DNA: TGTGCCAGCAGCTTAGCTCAGCAGGGGCGAGAGACCCAGTACTTC.

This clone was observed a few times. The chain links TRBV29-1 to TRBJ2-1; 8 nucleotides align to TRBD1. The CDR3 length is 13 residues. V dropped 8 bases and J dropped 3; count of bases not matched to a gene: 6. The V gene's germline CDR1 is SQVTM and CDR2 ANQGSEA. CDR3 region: CSLRDRGYNEQFF. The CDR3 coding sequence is TGCAGCCTGAGAGACAGGGGCTACAATGAGCAGTTCTTC.

The CDR3 nucleotides are TGCGCCAGCAGCTTGGGATCGGACAGGTTCAATCAGCCCCAGCATTTT. Protein sequence: CASSLGSDRFNQPQHF. The chain uses TRBV5-1 and TRBJ1-5, with TRBD1 matching 7 bases. The V and J ends lost 0 bases and 3 bases, in that order; junction bases with no gene match: 6. CDR3 length equals 16 residues. Germline V gene lookup returns CDR1 SGHRS and CDR2 YFSETQ.

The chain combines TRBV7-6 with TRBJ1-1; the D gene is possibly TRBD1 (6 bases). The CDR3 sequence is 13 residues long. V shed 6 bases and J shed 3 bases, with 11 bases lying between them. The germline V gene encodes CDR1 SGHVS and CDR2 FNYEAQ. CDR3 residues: CASSQTGYTEAFF. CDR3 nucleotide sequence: TGTGCCAGCAGTCAGACAGGTTACACTGAAGCTTTCTTT.

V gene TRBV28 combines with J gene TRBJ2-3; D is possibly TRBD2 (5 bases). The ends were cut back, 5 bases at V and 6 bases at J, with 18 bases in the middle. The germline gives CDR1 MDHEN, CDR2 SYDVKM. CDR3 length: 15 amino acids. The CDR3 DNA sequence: TGTGCCAGCAGTCCTTCTGGACTGAACGGGGATACGCAGTATTTT. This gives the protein CASSPSGLNGDTQYF.

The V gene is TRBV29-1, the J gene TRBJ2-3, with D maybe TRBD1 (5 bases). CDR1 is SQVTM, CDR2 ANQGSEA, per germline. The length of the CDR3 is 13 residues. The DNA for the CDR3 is TGCTCTCTCAGACAGAGACCAACAGATACGCAGTATTTT. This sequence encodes CSLRQRPTDTQYF.

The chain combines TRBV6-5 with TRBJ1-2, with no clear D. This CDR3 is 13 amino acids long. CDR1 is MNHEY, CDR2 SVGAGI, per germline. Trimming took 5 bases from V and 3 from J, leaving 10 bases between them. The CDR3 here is CASSPEGYYGYTF. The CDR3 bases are TGTGCCAGCAGTCCCGAGGGTTACTATGGCTACACCTTC.

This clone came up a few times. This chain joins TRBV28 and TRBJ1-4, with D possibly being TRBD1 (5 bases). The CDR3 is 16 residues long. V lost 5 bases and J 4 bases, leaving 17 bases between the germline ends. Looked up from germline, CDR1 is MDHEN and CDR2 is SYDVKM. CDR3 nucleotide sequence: TGTGCCAGCAGTCCCCCCCCACAGGCCTTTAATGAAAAACTGTTTTTT. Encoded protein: CASSPPPQAFNEKLFF.

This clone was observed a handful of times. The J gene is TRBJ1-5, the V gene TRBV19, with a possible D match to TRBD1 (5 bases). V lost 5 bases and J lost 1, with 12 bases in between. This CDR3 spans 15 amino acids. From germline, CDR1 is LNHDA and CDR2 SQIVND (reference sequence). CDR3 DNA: TGTGCCAGTAGTCCGGGGGTAGGGAGCAATCAGCCCCAGCATTTT. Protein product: CASSPGVGSNQPQHF.

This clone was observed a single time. Here the CDR3 DNA reads TGTGCCAGCAGCTTAGCCGGACTTTATGAGCAGTTCTTC. This translates into CASSLAGLYEQFF. The V and J genes are TRBV7-2 and TRBJ2-1, with a tentative D call TRBD2 (5 bases). V was clipped by 0 bases and J by 8 bases, with 8 bases between them. Germline lookup yields CDR1 SGHTA and CDR2 FQGNSA. This CDR3 is built from 13 residues.

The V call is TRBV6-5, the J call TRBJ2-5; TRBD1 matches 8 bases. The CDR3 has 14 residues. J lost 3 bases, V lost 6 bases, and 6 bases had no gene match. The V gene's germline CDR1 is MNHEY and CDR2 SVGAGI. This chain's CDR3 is CASRTQGAEETQYF. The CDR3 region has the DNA TGTGCCAGCAGAACCCAGGGGGCTGAAGAGACCCAGTACTTC.

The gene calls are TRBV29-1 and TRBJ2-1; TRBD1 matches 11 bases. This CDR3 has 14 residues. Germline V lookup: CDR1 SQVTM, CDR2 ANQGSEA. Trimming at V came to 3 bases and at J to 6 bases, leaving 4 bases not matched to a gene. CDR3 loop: CSVEDRGQSNEQFF. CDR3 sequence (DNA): TGCAGCGTTGAGGACAGGGGGCAAAGCAATGAGCAGTTCTTC.

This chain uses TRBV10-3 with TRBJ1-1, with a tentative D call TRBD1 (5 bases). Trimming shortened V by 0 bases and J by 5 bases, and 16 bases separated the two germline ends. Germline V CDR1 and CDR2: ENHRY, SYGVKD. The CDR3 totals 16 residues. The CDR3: CAISESGSGGATEAFF. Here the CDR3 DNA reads TGTGCCATCAGTGAGTCGGGCAGCGGAGGGGCAACTGAAGCTTTCTTT.

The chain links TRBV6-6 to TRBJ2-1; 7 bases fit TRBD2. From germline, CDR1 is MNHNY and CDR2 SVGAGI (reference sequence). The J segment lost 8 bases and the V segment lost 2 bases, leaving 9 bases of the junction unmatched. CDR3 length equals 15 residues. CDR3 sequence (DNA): TGTGCCAGCAGTTACGATGATAGCGGGCGGGATGAGCAGTTCTTC. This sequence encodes CASSYDDSGRDEQFF.

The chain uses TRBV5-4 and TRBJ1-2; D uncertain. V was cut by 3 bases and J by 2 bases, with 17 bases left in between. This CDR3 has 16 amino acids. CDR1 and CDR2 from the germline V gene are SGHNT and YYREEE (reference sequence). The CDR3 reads CASSYLGGRPNYGYTF. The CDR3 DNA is TGTGCCAGCAGCTACCTGGGTGGCAGGCCCAACTATGGCTACACCTTC.

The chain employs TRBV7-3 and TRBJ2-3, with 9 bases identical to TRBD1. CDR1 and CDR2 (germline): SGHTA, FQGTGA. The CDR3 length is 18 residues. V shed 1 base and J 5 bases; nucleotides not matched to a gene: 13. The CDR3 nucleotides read TGTGCCAGCAGCTTAAACGCTCCACAGGGGGCGGTAGGAGATACGCAGTATTTT. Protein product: CASSLNAPQGAVGDTQYF.

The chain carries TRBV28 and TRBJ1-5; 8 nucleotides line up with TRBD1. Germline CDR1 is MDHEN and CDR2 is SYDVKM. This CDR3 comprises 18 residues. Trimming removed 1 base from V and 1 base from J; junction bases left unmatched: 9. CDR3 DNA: TGTGCCAGCAGTTTATCAGGGGGCGTTAGGAGGAGCAATCAGCCCCAGCATTTT. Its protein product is CASSLSGGVRRSNQPQHF.

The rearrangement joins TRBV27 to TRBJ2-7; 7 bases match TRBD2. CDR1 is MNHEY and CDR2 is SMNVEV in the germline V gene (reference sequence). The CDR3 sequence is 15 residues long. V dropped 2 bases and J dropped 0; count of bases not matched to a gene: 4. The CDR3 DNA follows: TGTGCCAGCAGTTTAATTCGGGAGGACTCCTACGAGCAGTACTTC. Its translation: CASSLIREDSYEQYF.

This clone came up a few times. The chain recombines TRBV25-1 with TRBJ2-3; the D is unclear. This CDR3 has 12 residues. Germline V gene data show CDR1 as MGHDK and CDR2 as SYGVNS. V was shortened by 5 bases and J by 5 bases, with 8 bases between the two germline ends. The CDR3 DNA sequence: TGTGCCAGCAGTCTTAGTGGAGATACGCAGTATTTT. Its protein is CASSLSGDTQYF. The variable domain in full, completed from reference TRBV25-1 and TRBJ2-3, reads EADIYQTPRYLVIGTGKKITLECSQTMGHDKMYWYQQDPGMELHLIHYSYGVNSTEKGDLSSESTVSRIRTEHFPLTLESARPSHTSQYLCASSLSGDTQYFGPGTRLTVL.

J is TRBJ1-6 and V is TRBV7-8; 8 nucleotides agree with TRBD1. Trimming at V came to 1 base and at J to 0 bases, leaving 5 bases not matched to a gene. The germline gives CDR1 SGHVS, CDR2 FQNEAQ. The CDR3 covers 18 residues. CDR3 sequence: CASSLVGQESSYNSPLHF. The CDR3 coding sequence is TGTGCCAGCAGCTTAGTGGGACAGGAGAGCTCCTATAATTCACCCCTCCACTTT.

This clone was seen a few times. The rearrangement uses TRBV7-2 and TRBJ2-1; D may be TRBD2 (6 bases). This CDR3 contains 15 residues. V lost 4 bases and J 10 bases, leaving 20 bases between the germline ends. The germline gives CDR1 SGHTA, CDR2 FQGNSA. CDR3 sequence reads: CASSSGTRLPGEQFF. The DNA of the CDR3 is TGTGCCAGCAGCTCCGGGACTCGACTACCGGGGGAGCAGTTCTTC.